One sample yielded the 10 T cell receptor beta chains listed below, sequenced in a study of blood T cell repertoires in COVID-19. Generated by immunoSEQ multiplex PCR, the TCRdb table keeps only in-frame clones and is missing some. The table lists some 170,000 clones, around 90% of them singletons. The sequenced sample consisted of peripheral blood. These receptors were obtained from a woman in her sixties or seventies who had recovered from COVID-19.

The CDR3 DNA sequence: TGTGCCAGCAGCTCGTCTATATCCTACGAGCAGTACTTC. Translating gives CASSSSISYEQYF. The rearrangement joins TRBV12-3 or TRBV12-4 to TRBJ2-7; D is unresolved. Trimming took off 6 bases at V and 1 base at J, with 10 bases between the two ends. This CDR3 region has 13 residues.

V usage is TRBV6-6 and J usage is TRBJ1-5, with TRBD1 matching 9 bases. The CDR3 sequence is 16 residues long. V shed 4 bases, J shed 6 bases, and the junction held 10 bases outside the gene matches. Germline CDR1 and CDR2: MNHNY and SVGAGI (reference sequence). CDR3 loop: CASSFPGDRVLQPQHF. The DNA for the CDR3 is TGTGCCAGCAGTTTCCCGGGGGACAGGGTCCTTCAGCCCCAGCATTTT.

This clone was seen a few times. The rearrangement joins TRBV5-1 to TRBJ2-3; a possible D gene is TRBD2 (5 bases). The CDR3 loop spans 14 amino acids. Germline V lookup: CDR1 SGHRS, CDR2 YFSETQ. V gave up 5 bases and J gave up 0 bases, with 10 bases separating them. CDR3 residues: CASRGEGSTDTQYF. In DNA, the CDR3 is TGCGCCAGCAGGGGAGAAGGGAGCACAGATACGCAGTATTTT.

The genes are TRBV28 and TRBJ2-7, with 7 bases matching TRBD1. V dropped 7 bases and J dropped 3; count of bases not matched to a gene: 9. Germline V gene data show CDR1 as MDHEN and CDR2 as SYDVKM. CDR3 length: 14 residues. CDR3 region: CASNSGTEYYEQYF. Here the CDR3 DNA reads TGTGCCAGCAATTCCGGGACAGAATACTACGAGCAGTACTTC.

The chain couples TRBV9 to TRBJ2-1; 7 bases agree with TRBD2. Germline-derived CDR1 and CDR2 are SGDLS and YYNGEE. The CDR3 length is 15 residues. Trimming at V came to 4 bases and at J to 5 bases, leaving 9 bases not matched to a gene. This CDR3 reads CASSTGAGTNNEQFF. DNA for the CDR3: TGTGCCAGCAGCACAGGAGCGGGGACTAACAATGAGCAGTTCTTC.

This clone was recorded once. CDR3 sequence reads: CASTPDRVSEQYF. CDR3 nucleotide sequence: TGTGCCAGCACCCCCGACAGGGTAAGCGAGCAGTACTTC. The J gene is TRBJ2-7, the V gene TRBV28; 7 bases are shared with TRBD1. Germline CDR1 MDHEN, CDR2 SYDVKM. This CDR3 spans 13 amino acids. The J segment lost 6 bases and the V segment lost 7 bases, leaving 9 bases of the junction unmatched.

The V and J genes are TRBV6-6 and TRBJ1-4, with TRBD1 matching 7 bases. The CDR3 contains 14 residues. V lost 4 bases, J lost 7 bases, and 6 bases stayed unmatched. Germline V lookup: CDR1 MNHNY, CDR2 SVGAGI (reference sequence). The CDR3 sequence is CASSFDREVEKLFF. For the CDR3, the DNA is TGTGCCAGCAGTTTCGACAGGGAGGTTGAAAAACTGTTTTTT.

This clone was observed a single time. V and J are TRBV28 and TRBJ2-2, with TRBD2 matching over 13 bases. Germline CDR1 is MDHEN and CDR2 is SYDVKM. The length of the CDR3 is 16 residues. V shed 5 bases and J 9 bases; nucleotides not matched to a gene: 9. This chain's CDR3 is CASSPFTSGGARELFF. The CDR3 bases are TGTGCCAGCAGTCCCTTCACTAGCGGGGGGGCCAGGGAGCTGTTTTTT.

V gene TRBV5-1 combines with J gene TRBJ1-4, with D possibly TRBD1 on 5 matching bases. In germline, CDR1 is SGHRS, CDR2 YFSETQ. With 4 bases removed from V and 3 bases from J, the gap between germline ends came to 10 bases. The CDR3 has 14 residues. In DNA, the CDR3 is TGCGCCAGCAGCCAACAGGTCTCTAATGAAAAACTGTTTTTT. Amino acids: CASSQQVSNEKLFF.

This sequence joins TRBV5-4 and TRBJ2-7; D is perhaps TRBD2 (7 bases). Germline assignment: CDR1 SGHNT and CDR2 YYREEE (reference sequence). V lost 4 bases to trimming and J lost 1 base, with 24 bases between them. CDR3 length equals 18 residues. The CDR3 spells CASSQRTVHPGGSYEQYF. The CDR3 DNA is TGTGCCAGCAGCCAAAGGACAGTCCACCCCGGGGGGTCCTACGAGCAGTACTTC.